This TCR beta chain was recorded in a study of Graves' ophthalmopathy and Graves' hyperthyroidism. This clonotype occurred many times. Germline CDR1 SQVTM, CDR2 ANQGSEA. This CDR3 region has 14 residues. J gave up 1 base and V 6 bases, and 8 bases lay outside the gene matches. Amplified TCR beta CDR3 regions were obtained using RNA transcripts as template. HTBI-primed RT-PCR formed the first round, and a multiplex PCR formed the second. From the multiplex PCR reads, TCRdb called clonotypes with MiXCR, one entry per CDR3 protein. This sample has around 1,000,000 distinct CDR3 sequences, with about 40% found just once.

The genes are TRBV29-1 and TRBJ2-5; 7 bases line up with TRBD1. The sequenced sample was peripheral blood or thyroid tissue (not recorded which). The TCR comes from an adult man with Graves' hyperthyroidism. The CDR3 DNA follows: TGCAGCGTCGTCGGGACAGCTCCCCAAGAGACCCAGTACTTC. Its protein is CSVVGTAPQETQYF.